The rows below give T cell receptor beta chains drawn from one sample of a study of blood T cells in healthy people across ages. One entry per CDR3 protein results from TCRdb running MiXCR on the 5' RACE reads. This table has about 780,000 distinct CDR3 sequences, under 30% appearing once. The sample was also reused in another study, on T cells of mothers and their children.

Sequenced material: blood. The receptor source for this set is a boy aged 5-17 years in good health. CDR3s include the opening cysteine and the closing phenylalanine or tryptophan. A D gene is named only where the DNA matches it firmly. Some rows have no size entry. The others give once, few or many, or a class for an expanded clone.

D: .
V: TRBV6-6
size: .
J: TRBJ2-7
DNA: TGTGCCAGCAGTTACGGGGGCGCAGGGGCCTACGAGCAGTACTTC
CDR3: CASSYGGAGAYEQYF

D: .
V: TRBV12-3/TRBV12-4
size: .
J: TRBJ1-1
DNA: TGTGCCGCGGGGGGAGGGACTGAAGCTTTCTTT
CDR3: CAAGGGTEAFF

D: .
V: TRBV7-3
size: few
J: TRBJ1-2
DNA: TGTGCCAGCAGCCCCCACCCCGGGACAATTAACTATGGCTACACCTTC
CDR3: CASSPHPGTINYGYTF

D: .
V: TRBV3-1
size: .
J: TRBJ2-5
DNA: TGTGCCAGCAGCCAAGATAGGGTGTTGGAGACCCAGTACTTC
CDR3: CASSQDRVLETQYF

D: TRBD1
V: TRBV29-1
size: .
J: TRBJ2-3
DNA: TGCAGCGTAGGAAGACAGGGGACAGATACGCAGTATTTT
CDR3: CSVGRQGTDTQYF

D: TRBD1
V: TRBV6-1
size: .
J: TRBJ1-2
DNA: TGTGCCAGCAGTGGGACAGGGGGCCCGCATCACTATGGCTACACCTTC
CDR3: CASSGTGGPHHYGYTF

D: .
V: TRBV5-5
size: .
J: TRBJ1-2
DNA: TGTGCCAGCAGCTTGGGAGGACAGATCTATGGCTACACCTTC
CDR3: CASSLGGQIYGYTF

D: .
V: TRBV20-1
size: .
J: TRBJ2-1
DNA: TGCAGTGCCAGACTCCGGGGCAACAATGAGCAGTTCTTC
CDR3: CSARLRGNNEQFF

D: .
V: TRBV5-1
size: .
J: TRBJ1-4
DNA: TGCGCCAGCAGCTTGGCCCCCACAGCAACTAATGAAAAACTGTTTTTT
CDR3: CASSLAPTATNEKLFF

D: TRBD2
V: TRBV20-1
size: few
J: TRBJ2-3
DNA: TGCAGTGCTAGTGCACGGTCTTATCTGGCGGGGGGCCGCACAGATACGCAGTATTTT
CDR3: CSASARSYLAGGRTDTQYF

D: .
V: TRBV28
size: .
J: TRBJ1-6
DNA: TGTGCCAGCACCCTCCGGGACGGGGAAAATTCACCCCTCCACTTT
CDR3: CASTLRDGENSPLHF

D: TRBD2
V: TRBV20-1
size: few
J: TRBJ2-3
DNA: TGCAGTGCCACCGGACTAGCGGGGAGGGGCACAGATACGCAGTATTTT
CDR3: CSATGLAGRGTDTQYF